This T cell receptor beta chain was found in a study of T cell responses to AZD1222 COVID-19 vaccine. Whole-study results and caveats: A rise in Spike-specific TCR breadth and depth followed two AZD1222 doses.

Sequencing was performed with immunoSEQ multiplex PCR; in TCRdb, only in-frame clones are kept and a portion is missing. The data contain 100,000 to 120,000 clones, about 86% of them seen just once; the ten biggest clones take up about 3.3%. Trimming stripped 0 bases from V and 10 bases from J, with 19 bases between. The CDR3 has 15 amino acids. Germline CDR1 and CDR2: SGDLS and YYNGEE. A remark on this clone: What it recognizes is unknown.

The source is an adult in good health. Sequenced material: peripheral blood, taken on day 0 of AZD1222 vaccination. The chain is built from TRBV9 and TRBJ2-5, with D uncertain. The CDR3 spells CASSVAVGPLYGQYF. The DNA of the CDR3 is TGTGCCAGCAGCGTAGCGGTCGGCCCCCTTTATGGCCAGTACTTC.